This passage covers 12 T cell receptor beta chains from one sample sequenced in a study of T-cell memory formation after mild COVID-19. MiXCR was run by TCRdb on the 5' RACE reads, yielding one entry per CDR3 protein. Among 580,000 or so distinct CDR3 sequences listed, 15% to 20% were seen once. The sequenced sample was PBMCs or a T cell subset sorted from them (not recorded which). The source is an adult woman who had mild COVID-19 (a few samples of this study predate the infection). Cell type and time point are not known.

The rearrangement links TRBV20-1 to TRBJ1-5; the D gene is possibly TRBD1 (6 bases). Deletions cut 5 bases from V and 2 bases from J, with 7 bases between. CDR1 and CDR2 from the germline V gene are DFQATT and SNEGSKA (reference sequence). The CDR3 has 12 amino acids. In DNA form, the CDR3 reads TGCAGTGCTTGGACAGGCAATCAGCCCCAGCATTTT. This sequence encodes CSAWTGNQPQHF.

The V gene is TRBV19, the J gene TRBJ1-1; the match to TRBD1 covers 9 bases. The germline gives CDR1 LNHDA, CDR2 SQIVND (reference sequence). This CDR3 spans 14 amino acids. Trimming took 7 bases from V and 4 from J; bases not matched to a gene: 7. The CDR3, as DNA: TGTGCCAGTACTAAGGGGACAGGGACCACTGAAGCTTTCTTT. The encoded protein is CASTKGTGTTEAFF.

The V call is TRBV19, the J call TRBJ2-2; 7 nucleotides line up with TRBD1. Losses at the gene ends were 2 bases for V and 1 base for J; bases not matched to a gene: 4. CDR1 LNHDA and CDR2 SQIVND come from the germline V gene (reference sequence). This CDR3 spans 16 amino acids. This CDR3 is CASSIPGQLNTGELFF. The DNA of the CDR3 is TGTGCCAGTAGTATACCGGGACAGCTGAACACCGGGGAGCTGTTTTTT.

This clonotype was seen only a few times. The rearrangement uses TRBV7-2 and TRBJ2-1, with 8 positions matching TRBD2. V lost 1 base to trimming and J lost 1 base; unmatched junction nucleotides: 3. CDR1 and CDR2 from the germline V gene are SGHTA and FQGNSA. The CDR3 covers 16 residues. The CDR3 spells CASSLGRGVSYNEQFF. DNA of the CDR3: TGTGCCAGCAGCTTAGGGCGGGGGGTTTCCTACAATGAGCAGTTCTTC.

This clonotype has just a few counts. The V gene is TRBV20-1, the J gene TRBJ2-3; D may be TRBD2 (6 bases). Germline V gene data show CDR1 as DFQATT and CDR2 as SNEGSKA (reference sequence). This CDR3 is built from 17 residues. V lost 3 bases, J lost 2 bases, and 21 bases lay in between. The DNA of the CDR3 is TGCAGTGCTAGGCCCCGGGCGGGGCGCGGGTACACAGATACGCAGTATTTT. Amino acids: CSARPRAGRGYTDTQYF.

This clonotype came up many times. V usage is TRBV5-1 and J usage is TRBJ2-5, with 7 bases matching TRBD2. Germline V lookup: CDR1 SGHRS, CDR2 YFSETQ. CDR3 length equals 14 residues. V lost 0 bases to trimming and J lost 5 bases; unmatched junction nucleotides: 4. The CDR3 DNA follows: TGCGCCAGCAGCTTGGCCGGGAGGCGGGAGACCCAGTACTTC. Translated, it gives CASSLAGRRETQYF.

This chain uses TRBV12-3 or TRBV12-4 with TRBJ1-2; 9 bases match TRBD1. CDR3 length: 14 residues. V lost 5 bases and J lost 8; bases outside the gene matches: 9. In DNA, the CDR3 is TGTGCCAGCAGTCCCCGGACAGGGGCTGGCGGCTACACCTTC. It translates to CASSPRTGAGGYTF.

This clonotype was recorded many times. The chain employs TRBV5-5 and TRBJ2-2, with 13 bases that match TRBD2. With V trimmed by 2 bases and J by 5 bases, 9 bases remained unmatched. Germline values: CDR1 SGHKS, CDR2 YYEKEE (reference sequence). This CDR3 has 18 amino acids. The CDR3 reads CASSLPGLAGVWTGELFF. CDR3 bases: TGTGCCAGCAGCTTACCTGGACTAGCGGGAGTTTGGACCGGGGAGCTGTTTTTT.

This clonotype occurred a few times. The gene calls are TRBV6-2 or TRBV6-3 and TRBJ2-1; D perhaps matches TRBD1 (6 bases). V lost 5 bases, J lost 5 bases, and 10 bases lay in between. The CDR3 loop spans 13 amino acids. Germline loops: CDR1 MNHEY, CDR2 SVGEGT. CDR3 residues: CASSPKGDNEQFF. The DNA for the CDR3 is TGTGCCAGCAGTCCTAAGGGGGACAATGAGCAGTTCTTC.

There are a few counts of this clonotype. The chain carries TRBV7-3 and TRBJ2-5; TRBD1 might be the D (5 bases). The CDR3 is 14 residues long. Germline CDR1 SGHTA, CDR2 FQGTGA. V lost 2 bases and J lost 2, with 9 bases in between. The CDR3 reads CASSLGAFQETQYF. In nucleotides, the CDR3 is TGTGCCAGCAGCTTAGGGGCATTTCAAGAGACCCAGTACTTC.

The V call is TRBV11-3, the J call TRBJ2-1, with 14 bases lining up with TRBD2. The CDR3 covers 16 residues. Looked up from germline, CDR1 is SGHNT and CDR2 is YENEEA. The trim removed 5 bases at V and 8 bases at J, leaving 8 bases unmatched. This CDR3 is CASSPGTSGSVDEQFF. The CDR3 DNA follows: TGTGCCAGCAGCCCTGGGACTAGCGGGAGCGTGGATGAGCAGTTCTTC.

This clonotype was detected many times. The genes are TRBV5-5 and TRBJ2-2; TRBD2 aligns across 10 bases. The V gene's germline CDR1 is SGHKS and CDR2 YYEKEE (reference sequence). The CDR3 is made up of 18 amino acids. Trimming cost V 1 base and J 4 bases; bases outside gene matches: 10. CDR3 in amino acids: CASSLLLAGPLVTGELFF. The DNA of the CDR3 is TGTGCCAGCAGCTTGTTACTAGCGGGGCCGCTGGTCACCGGGGAGCTGTTTTTT. The full variable domain, in which reference TRBV5-5 and TRBJ2-2 provide the parts outside the CDR3, is DAGVTQSPTHLIKTRGQQVTLRCSPISGHKSVSWYQQVLGQGPQFIFQYYEKEERGRGNFPDRFSARQFPNYSSELNVNALLLGDSALYLCASSLLLAGPLVTGELFFGEGSRLTVL.